The clone carrying this T cell receptor (beta chain) was observed at least ten times. No antigen is known for it. In the library, individual cDNA molecules carried attached unique molecular identifiers. TCRdb reprocessed the 5' RACE reads via MiXCR and lists one record per CDR3 protein. The sample shows 25,000 to 30,000 distinct CDR3 sequences, approximately 4% of them seen only once. Germline CDR1 MGHRA, CDR2 YSYEKL. Trimming stripped 0 bases from V and 0 bases from J, with 17 bases between. The CDR3 runs 18 residues. The data originate from a study of early T cells in non-severe SARS-CoV-2 infection. Study summary: Bulk RNA isolated from unsorted whole blood underwent sequencing; chains were not paired. Whole-study results and caveats: VDJdb matching skewed toward anti-spike CD8 responses, missing private and CD4 specificities.

The chain has TRBV4-1 and TRBJ1-1; no clear D. This receptor was obtained from an adult who was a healthcare worker with PCR-confirmed SARS-CoV-2 infection or an uninfected control (not recorded which). The sequencing input was whole blood. CDR3 residues: CASSQDLVRTTLNTEAFF. The CDR3 DNA sequence: TGCGCCAGCAGCCAAGATCTCGTCCGCACCACCCTGAACACTGAAGCTTTCTTT.